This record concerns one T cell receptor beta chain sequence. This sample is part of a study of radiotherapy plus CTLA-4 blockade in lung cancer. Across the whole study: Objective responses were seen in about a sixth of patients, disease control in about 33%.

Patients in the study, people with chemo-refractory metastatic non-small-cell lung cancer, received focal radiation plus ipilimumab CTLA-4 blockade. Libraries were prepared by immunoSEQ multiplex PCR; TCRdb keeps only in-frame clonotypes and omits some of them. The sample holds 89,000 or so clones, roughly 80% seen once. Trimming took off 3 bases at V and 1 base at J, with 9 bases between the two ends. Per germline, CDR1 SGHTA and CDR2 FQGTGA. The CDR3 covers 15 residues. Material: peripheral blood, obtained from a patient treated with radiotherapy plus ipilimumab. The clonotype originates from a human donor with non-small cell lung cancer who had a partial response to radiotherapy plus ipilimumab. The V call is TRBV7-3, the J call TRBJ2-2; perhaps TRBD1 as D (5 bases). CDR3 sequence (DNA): TGTGCCAGCAGCTTCGACAGATTGAACACCGGGGAGCTGTTTTTT. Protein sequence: CASSFDRLNTGELFF. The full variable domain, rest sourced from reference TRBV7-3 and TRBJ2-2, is GAGVSQTPSNKVTEKGKYVELRCDPISGHTALYWYRQSLGQGPEFLIYFQGTGAADDSGLPNDRFFAVRPEGSVSTLKIQRTERGDSAVYLCASSFDRLNTGELFFGEGSRLTVL.